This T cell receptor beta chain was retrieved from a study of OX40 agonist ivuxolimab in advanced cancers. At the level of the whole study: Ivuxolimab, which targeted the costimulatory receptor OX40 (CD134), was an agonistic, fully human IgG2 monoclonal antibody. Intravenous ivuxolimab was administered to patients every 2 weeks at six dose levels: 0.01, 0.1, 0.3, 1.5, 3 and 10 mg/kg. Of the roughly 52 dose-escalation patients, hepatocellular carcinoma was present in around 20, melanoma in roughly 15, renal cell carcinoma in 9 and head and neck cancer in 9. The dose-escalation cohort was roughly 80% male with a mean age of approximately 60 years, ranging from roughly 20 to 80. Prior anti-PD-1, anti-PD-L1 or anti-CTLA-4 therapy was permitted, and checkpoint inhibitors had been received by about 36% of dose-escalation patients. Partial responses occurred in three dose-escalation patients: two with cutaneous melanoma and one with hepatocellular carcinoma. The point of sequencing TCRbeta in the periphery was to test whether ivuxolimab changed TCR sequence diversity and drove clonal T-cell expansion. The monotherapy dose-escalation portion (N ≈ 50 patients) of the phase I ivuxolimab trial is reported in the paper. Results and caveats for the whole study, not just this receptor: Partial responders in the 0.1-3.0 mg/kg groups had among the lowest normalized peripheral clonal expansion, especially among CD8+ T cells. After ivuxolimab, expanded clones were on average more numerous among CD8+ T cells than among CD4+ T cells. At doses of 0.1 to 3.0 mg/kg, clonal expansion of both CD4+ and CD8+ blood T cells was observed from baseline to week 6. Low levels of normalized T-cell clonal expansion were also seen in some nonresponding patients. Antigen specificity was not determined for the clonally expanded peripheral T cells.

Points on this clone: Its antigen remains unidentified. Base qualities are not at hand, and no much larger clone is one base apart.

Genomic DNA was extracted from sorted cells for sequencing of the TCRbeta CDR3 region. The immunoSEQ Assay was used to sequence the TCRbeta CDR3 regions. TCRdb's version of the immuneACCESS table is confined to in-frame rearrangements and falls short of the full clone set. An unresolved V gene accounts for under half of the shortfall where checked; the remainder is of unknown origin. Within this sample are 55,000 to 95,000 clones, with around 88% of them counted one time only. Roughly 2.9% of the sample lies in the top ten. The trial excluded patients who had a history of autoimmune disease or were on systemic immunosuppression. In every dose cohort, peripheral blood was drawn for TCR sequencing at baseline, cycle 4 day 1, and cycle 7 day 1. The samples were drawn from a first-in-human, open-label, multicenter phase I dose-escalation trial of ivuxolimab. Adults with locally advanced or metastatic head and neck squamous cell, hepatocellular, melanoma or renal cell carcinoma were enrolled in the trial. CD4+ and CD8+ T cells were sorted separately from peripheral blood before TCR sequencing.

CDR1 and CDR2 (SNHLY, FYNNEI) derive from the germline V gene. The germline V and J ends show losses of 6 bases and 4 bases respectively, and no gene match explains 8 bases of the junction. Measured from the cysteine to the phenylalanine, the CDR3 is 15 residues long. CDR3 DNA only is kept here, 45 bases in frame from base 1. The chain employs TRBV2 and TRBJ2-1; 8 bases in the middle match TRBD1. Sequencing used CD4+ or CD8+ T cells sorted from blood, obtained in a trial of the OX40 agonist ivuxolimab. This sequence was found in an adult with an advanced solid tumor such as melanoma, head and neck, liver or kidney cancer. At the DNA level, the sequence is TGTGCCAGCAGAAGCCAGACAGGGGCGTACAATGAGCAGTTCTTC. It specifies CASRSQTGAYNEQFF.